Listed below are T cell receptor beta chains from one sample, sequenced in a study of a mutant IDH1 vaccine in newly diagnosed glioma. Clones were sequenced by immunoSEQ multiplex PCR, and TCRdb holds only the in-frame ones, with some missing. The sample carries 25,000 to 30,000 clones, about 76% recorded once. No antigen is known for these receptors. The sequences come from PBMCs, collected from a glioma patient whose treatment included an IDH1 peptide vaccine. These receptor sequences come from a man aged 50 to 60 with glioma. Each CDR3 is given with its conserved first and last residue. The D gene is left open where the match is weak. For some rows the clone size is stated as once, few or many, or as a class when expanded; others skip it.

v_call	d_call	clone_size	j_call	cdr3_length	cdr3_aa	cdr3_nt
TRBV7-9	.	.	TRBJ2-1	12	CASSLGTREQFF	TGTGCCAGCAGCCTAGGAACCCGGGAGCAGTTCTTC
TRBV10-3	.	.	TRBJ2-3	13	CAISSTPQDTQYF	TGTGCCATCAGTTCCACCCCGCAAGATACGCAGTATTTT
TRBV5-4	TRBD1	.	TRBJ2-1	15	CASKRDRGTVNEQFF	TGTGCCAGCAAAAGGGACAGAGGTACAGTGAATGAGCAGTTCTTC
TRBV10-2	TRBD2	once	TRBJ2-2	15	CASSDPGGAPGELFF	TGCGCCAGCAGTGATCCGGGGGGGGCCCCCGGGGAGCTGTTTTTT
TRBV6-1	.	once	TRBJ1-1	10	CASSRGGAFF	TGTGCCAGCAGTAGGGGTGGCGCTTTCTTT
TRBV4-2	.	few	TRBJ1-5	15	CASSSEGSLNQPQHF	TGTGCCAGCAGCTCTGAGGGGAGTCTCAATCAGCCCCAGCATTTT
TRBV2	.	.	TRBJ2-4	13	CASSEWRGNIQYF	TGTGCCAGCAGTGAGTGGAGGGGAAACATTCAGTACTTC
TRBV10-3	.	.	TRBJ1-6	14	CAISEAGTDSPLHF	TGTGCCATCAGTGAGGCAGGGACGGATTCACCCCTCCACTTT
TRBV2	.	.	TRBJ2-5	14	CASSEGWAGETQYF	TGTGCCAGCAGTGAAGGGTGGGCGGGGGAGACCCAGTACTTC
TRBV28	.	.	TRBJ2-2	13	CASRPPAIGELFF	TGTGCCAGCAGGCCACCTGCTATCGGGGAGCTGTTTTTT
TRBV7-2	.	.	TRBJ1-4	15	CASSERQSTNEKLFF	TGTGCCAGCAGCGAGAGACAGTCAACTAATGAAAAACTGTTTTTT
TRBV10-3	TRBD1	.	TRBJ1-2	13	CAISSDRDYGYTF	TGTGCCATCAGCTCTGACAGGGATTATGGCTACACCTTC
TRBV28	TRBD2	few	TRBJ2-1	13	CASSFGLAEYQFF	TGTGCCAGCAGTTTCGGACTAGCGGAATACCAGTTCTTC
TRBV4-2	.	.	TRBJ1-5	13	CASSQDRVQPQHF	TGTGCCAGCAGCCAAGATCGGGTCCAGCCCCAGCATTTT
TRBV2	.	.	TRBJ1-5	16	CASSDVGYYSNQPQHF	TGTGCCAGCAGTGATGTGGGGTATTATAGCAATCAGCCCCAGCATTTT
TRBV5-1	.	.	TRBJ1-1	14	CASSQGPENTEAFF	TGCGCCAGCAGCCAGGGACCGGAGAACACTGAAGCTTTCTTT
TRBV10-3	.	few	TRBJ1-5	13	CAISGGRDQPQHF	TGTGCCATCTCAGGCGGACGGGATCAGCCCCAGCATTTT
TRBV27	TRBD2	.	TRBJ2-3	16	CASSLSPAGYTDTQYF	TGTGCCAGCAGTTTATCGCCAGCGGGATACACAGATACGCAGTATTTT
TRBV5-4	TRBD1	.	TRBJ2-3	13	CASSLAGGDTQYF	TGTGCCAGCAGCTTGGCAGGGGGTGATACGCAGTATTTT
TRBV6-1	TRBD1	few	TRBJ1-2	15	CASIGGQGSNYGYTF	TGTGCCAGCATAGGAGGACAGGGGAGCAACTATGGCTACACCTTC
TRBV6-4	.	few	TRBJ2-3	14	CASSDSKETDTQYF	TGTGCCAGCAGTGACTCTAAGGAAACAGATACGCAGTATTTT
TRBV14	TRBD1	.	TRBJ1-2	16	CASSKGQDSTNYGYTF	TGTGCCAGCAGCAAAGGACAGGATAGTACCAACTATGGCTACACCTTC
TRBV11-2	.	.	TRBJ1-5	13	CASSLDLGQPQHF	TGTGCCAGCAGCTTAGATCTAGGACAGCCCCAGCATTTT
TRBV10-3	.	.	TRBJ2-7	11	CAISAENEQYF	TGTGCCATCAGTGCAGAAAACGAGCAGTACTTC
TRBV27	.	.	TRBJ2-5	13	CASKGHSKETQYF	TGTGCCAGCAAGGGACATAGTAAGGAGACCCAGTACTTC
TRBV5-6	TRBD2	.	TRBJ2-3	16	CASSITSGRVTDTQYF	TGTGCCAGCAGCATCACTAGCGGGAGGGTCACAGATACGCAGTATTTT
TRBV5-1	TRBD1	.	TRBJ1-3	16	CASSVTGGVSGNTIYF	TGCGCCAGCAGCGTGACAGGGGGGGTCTCTGGAAACACCATATATTTT
TRBV18	.	once	TRBJ1-1	15	CASSRSGALNTEAFF	TGTGCCAGCTCTCGGTCGGGAGCCTTGAACACTGAAGCTTTCTTT
TRBV19	.	.	TRBJ1-2	13	CASSSAGNYGYTF	TGTGCCAGTAGTAGCGCCGGTAACTATGGCTACACCTTC